This T cell receptor (beta chain) was profiled in a study of tumor-infiltrating lymphocytes in localized non-small cell lung cancer. About the research overall: Patients included smokers and never-smokers with various histologies, some sampled after neoadjuvant chemotherapy.

The method was immunoSEQ multiplex PCR; TCRdb's version includes in-frame clones alone and lacks a portion of them. The sample holds about 6,400 clones, 70% to 80% seen once. A remark on this clone: Its antigen is undetermined.

Trimming at V came to 7 bases and at J to 4 bases, leaving 9 bases not matched to a gene. The CDR3 contains 15 residues. Germline-derived CDR1 and CDR2 are MNHEY and SMNVEV (reference sequence). Overall study results and limits: Different pieces of the same tissue went to different assays, confounding technical variation with intratumor heterogeneity. TCR sequencing covered a subset of patients with enough tissue. Compared with uninvolved lung, tumors showed higher T cell infiltration by TCRbeta sequencing.

The source is a human donor with non-small cell lung cancer. The gene calls are TRBV27 and TRBJ2-2, with TRBD1 matching over 7 bases. The sequencing sample was made of uninvolved lung tissue not adjacent to the tumor. This CDR3 reads CASTILQGSTGELFF. In DNA, the CDR3 is TGTGCCAGCACCATACTACAGGGGAGCACCGGGGAGCTGTTTTTT.